This T cell receptor beta chain derives from a study of CD8+ T cells in alopecia areata. Study observations and caveats: A large proportion of expanded lesional clones were detected persisting in scalp and blood during tofacitinib. Scalp sample sequencing also detects resident alphabeta T cells of normal skin.

The treatment is: oral pan-JAK inhibitor, 5-10 mg twice daily. RNA was extracted and reverse transcribed into cDNA as the sequencing template. TCRdb's table, derived via immunoSEQ multiplex PCR, lists solely in-frame clones and lacks some. The profile shows under 150,000 clones, around 63% of them singletons. With regard to this clone: Its target is unknown.

CDR3 size: 15 residues. Germline V CDR1 and CDR2: SGHRS, YFSETQ. V trimming: 4 bases; J trimming: 7 bases; junction bases outside the gene matches: 9. The TCR comes from a human donor with alopecia areata. Sequencing used CD4+ T cells sorted from blood, obtained at week 4, from a patient treated with tofacitinib. The V call is TRBV5-1, the J call TRBJ1-5, with 9 nucleotides matching TRBD1. CDR3 in DNA: TGCGCCAGCAGCGATACAGGGGGCACGGGACAGCCCCAGCATTTT. Translated, it gives CASSDTGGTGQPQHF.